These 21 T cell receptor beta chains came from one sample sequenced in a study of T cell responses to AZD1222 COVID-19 vaccine. The assay was immunoSEQ multiplex PCR, and TCRdb's table has in-frame clones only and misses some. Of some 150,000 clones in the sample, approximately 87% were seen once. The sequences come from peripheral blood, collected 28 days after the second AZD1222 dose. The origin of the receptors is an adult who received the AZD1222 COVID-19 vaccine.

In its sample, this clone was seen once. This chain links TRBV30 with TRBJ1-1; D might be TRBD1 (5 bases). Trimming took off 4 bases at V and 6 bases at J, with 15 bases between the two ends. The germline gives CDR1 GTSNPN, CDR2 SVGIG (reference sequence). CDR3 length: 13 residues. The CDR3 is CAWKGIGDAEAFF. CDR3 DNA sequence: TGTGCCTGGAAGGGGATCGGGGACGCTGAAGCTTTCTTT.

This chain links TRBV29-1 with TRBJ2-3, with D tentatively TRBD1 or TRBD2 (6 bases each). Germline assignment: CDR1 SQVTM and CDR2 ANQGSEA. This CDR3 has 14 amino acids. V lost 3 bases, J lost 3 bases, and 13 bases lay in between. The CDR3 region is CSVDLKGGTDTQYF. The DNA for the CDR3 is TGCAGCGTTGATCTGAAGGGGGGAACAGATACGCAGTATTTT.

The J gene is TRBJ2-3, the V gene TRBV6-5, with D hard to call. V lost 5 bases and J lost 2, with 11 bases in between. The CDR3 has 14 residues. Germline assignment: CDR1 MNHEY and CDR2 SVGAGI. The CDR3 reads CASSTAQHTDTQYF. The CDR3 nucleotides read TGTGCCAGCAGTACTGCACAACACACAGATACGCAGTATTTT.

The V and J genes are TRBV5-4 and TRBJ2-7; 7 bases match TRBD1. Germline CDR1 SGHNT, CDR2 YYREEE (reference sequence). V dropped 6 bases and J dropped 6; count of bases not matched to a gene: 12. The CDR3 contains 14 residues. In nucleotides, the CDR3 is TGTGCCAGCAATCCGGGACAGCGACCGTCCGAGCAGTACTTC. The encoded protein is CASNPGQRPSEQYF.

The chain has TRBV29-1 and TRBJ2-7; 7 bases match TRBD2. CDR1 is SQVTM, CDR2 ANQGSEA, per germline. CDR3 size: 11 residues. V shed 7 bases and J 3 bases; nucleotides not matched to a gene: 3. The CDR3 bases are TGCAGCGCAGGGAGGGACTACGAGCAGTACTTC. Translated: CSAGRDYEQYF.

This rearrangement joins TRBV19 to TRBJ1-2, with D possibly matching TRBD1 (5 bases). Germline lookup yields CDR1 LNHDA and CDR2 SQIVND (reference sequence). V lost 9 bases, J lost 3 bases, and 20 bases lay in between. This CDR3 has 15 residues. The CDR3 nucleotides are TGTGCCAGCGGGGATCTGATGGGGCCGGACTATGGCTACACCTTC. It specifies CASGDLMGPDYGYTF.

V is TRBV30 and J is TRBJ2-3; D is uncertain. The germline CDR1 and CDR2 sequences are GTSNPN and SVGIG (reference sequence). This CDR3 has 11 amino acids. Trimming took 1 base from V and 10 from J, leaving 9 bases between them. This CDR3 is CAWSGLRAQYF. CDR3 DNA: TGTGCCTGGAGTGGTCTAAGGGCGCAGTATTTT. Full variable domain (outside the CDR3, taken from reference TRBV30 and TRBJ2-3): SQTIHQWPATLVQPVGSPLSLECTVEGTSNPNLYWYRQAAGRGLQLLFYSVGIGQISSEVPQNLSASRPQDRQFILSSKKLLLSDSGFYLCAWSGLRAQYFGPGTRLTVL.

V gene TRBV2 combines with J gene TRBJ1-2; 7 positions match TRBD1. The V segment lost 6 bases and the J segment 7 bases; nucleotides outside the gene matches: 11. The germline CDR1 and CDR2 sequences are SNHLY and FYNNEI. The CDR3 runs to 14 residues. CDR3 sequence reads: CASSGQTGRGGYTF. The CDR3 region has the DNA TGTGCCAGCAGCGGCCAGACAGGGCGTGGTGGCTACACCTTC. Variable domain in full (rest from reference TRBV2 and TRBJ1-2): EPEVTQTPSHQVTQMGQEVILRCVPISNHLYFYWYRQILGQKVEFLVSFYNNEISEKSEIFDDQFSVERPDGSNFTLKIRSTKLEDSAMYFCASSGQTGRGGYTFGSGTRLTVV.

This chain connects TRBV9 to TRBJ1-2; D ambiguous. Trimming pared 0 bases from V and 4 bases from J, leaving 7 bases between. The germline CDR1 and CDR2 sequences are SGDLS and YYNGEE. This CDR3 comprises 13 residues. CDR3 protein: CASSVEGTYGYTF. The CDR3 DNA follows: TGTGCCAGCAGCGTAGAGGGCACCTATGGCTACACCTTC.

The chain joins TRBV5-6 to TRBJ1-5, with D possibly matching TRBD1 (6 bases). Germline values: CDR1 SGHDT, CDR2 YYEEEE. Trimming took off 0 bases at V and 5 bases at J, with 15 bases between the two ends. CDR3 length equals 16 residues. The CDR3 spells CASSLGRGSLDQPQHF. Here the CDR3 DNA reads TGTGCCAGCAGCTTGGGAAGGGGGTCGCTAGATCAGCCCCAGCATTTT.

The chain couples TRBV12-3 or TRBV12-4 to TRBJ1-2, with D hard to call. This CDR3 is built from 13 residues. Trimming removed 1 base from V and 5 bases from J, with 8 bases in between. CDR3 coding DNA: TGTGCCAGCAGTTTAGGGTACTTTTATGGCTACACCTTC. This codes for CASSLGYFYGYTF.

The V call is TRBV2, the J call TRBJ1-6; possible D gene TRBD1, 6 bases. From germline, CDR1 is SNHLY and CDR2 FYNNEI. With 3 bases removed from V and 5 bases from J, the gap between germline ends came to 11 bases. The CDR3 has 15 residues. CDR3 in DNA: TGTGCCAGCAGTGAGTTGAGACAGGATAATTCACCCCTCCACTTT. This translates into CASSELRQDNSPLHF.

The chain couples TRBV2 to TRBJ1-1; possible D gene TRBD1, 5 bases. The CDR3 loop spans 13 amino acids. With 3 bases removed from V and 6 bases from J, the gap between germline ends came to 11 bases. CDR1 SNHLY and CDR2 FYNNEI come from the germline V gene. As DNA, the CDR3 is TGTGCCAGCAGTGACGAAGGGGTCGCTGAAGCTTTCTTT. Encoded protein: CASSDEGVAEAFF.

The chain employs TRBV4-2 and TRBJ1-2, with no clear D. The V and J ends lost 0 bases and 4 bases respectively, with 12 bases between them. This CDR3 region has 15 residues. The germline V gene has CDR1 LGHNA and CDR2 YNFKEQ. CDR3 region: CASSQEPDGLYGYTF. CDR3 nucleotide sequence: TGTGCCAGCAGCCAAGAGCCGGACGGCCTCTATGGCTACACCTTC.

The chain is built from TRBV6-5 and TRBJ1-5; TRBD1 aligns across 7 bases. The CDR3 contains 15 residues. Trimming cost V 4 bases and J 4 bases; bases outside gene matches: 7. Germline CDR1 MNHEY, CDR2 SVGAGI. The CDR3 DNA is TGTGCCAGCAGTTCTACAGGGGTTCCTAATCAGCCCCAGCATTTT. Its translation is CASSSTGVPNQPQHF.

CDR3 coding DNA: TGTGCCAGCTCACCATTGGAGGGAAGTAATTCACCCCTCCACTTT. This codes for CASSPLEGSNSPLHF. V usage is TRBV18 and J usage is TRBJ1-6; D not certain. The CDR3 has 15 amino acids. Germline-derived CDR1 and CDR2 are KGHSH and LQKENI. V lost 2 bases, J lost 6 bases, and 11 bases lay in between.

V is TRBV5-1 and J is TRBJ1-1; D uncertain. V was clipped by 0 bases and J by 4 bases, with 16 bases between them. The germline V gene has CDR1 SGHRS and CDR2 YFSETQ. This CDR3 spans 16 amino acids. The CDR3 here is CASSLAEAAGGTEAFF. Here the CDR3 DNA reads TGCGCCAGCAGCTTGGCCGAAGCGGCGGGTGGCACTGAAGCTTTCTTT.

The gene calls are TRBV12-3 or TRBV12-4 and TRBJ1-1, with unresolved D. Trimming took off 6 bases at V and 1 base at J, with 9 bases between the two ends. The CDR3 runs to 13 residues. In nucleotides, the CDR3 is TGTGCCAGCAGGGATGGAACGAACACTGAAGCTTTCTTT. Protein sequence: CASRDGTNTEAFF.

The chain is built from TRBV7-3 and TRBJ2-3; D possibly corresponds to TRBD2 (5 bases). The germline V gene has CDR1 SGHTA and CDR2 FQGTGA. The CDR3 loop spans 14 amino acids. Deletions cut 0 bases from V and 5 bases from J, with 9 bases between. The CDR3 coding sequence is TGTGCCAGCAGCTTAACCGGGGTGGGAGATACGCAGTATTTT. The encoded protein is CASSLTGVGDTQYF.

In its sample, this clone was seen once. The rearrangement joins TRBV6-1 to TRBJ1-2, with 7 bases aligning to TRBD1. From germline, CDR1 is MNHNS and CDR2 SASEGT. This CDR3 spans 14 amino acids. V lost 1 base to trimming and J lost 4 bases; unmatched junction nucleotides: 3. The CDR3 sequence is CASSEEGQSYGYTF. The CDR3 DNA is TGTGCCAGCAGTGAAGAGGGACAGAGCTATGGCTACACCTTC.

This chain uses TRBV19 with TRBJ1-1, with TRBD1 identical over 8 bases. The germline V gene has CDR1 LNHDA and CDR2 SQIVND (reference sequence). The V segment lost 5 bases and the J segment 1 base; nucleotides outside the gene matches: 3. CDR3 length equals 14 residues. This CDR3 is CASSLGTGNTEAFF. CDR3 DNA: TGTGCCAGTAGTCTCGGGACAGGGAACACTGAAGCTTTCTTT.